Below are 19 T cell receptor beta chains sequenced from a single sample in a study of cytomegalovirus exposure and HLA in healthy donors. Primers included in the PCR were 60 Vbeta and 13 Jbeta primers. The protocol was immunoSEQ multiplex PCR, while the TCRdb copy is restricted to in-frame clones and leaves out a portion. The sample includes 60,000 to 85,000 clones, about 84% of them seen just once. Material for sequencing was PBMCs. The origin of the receptors is a man aged 35 to 55 in good health and CMV-seronegative.

This clone was recorded a few times. V gene TRBV6-5 combines with J gene TRBJ2-7, with TRBD1 matching over 10 bases. The CDR3 is 16 amino acids. V lost 2 bases and J lost 4; bases outside the gene matches: 8. Germline V gene sequence: CDR1 MNHEY, CDR2 SVGAGI. The CDR3 DNA sequence: TGTGCCAGCAGTTACGGGACAGGGGCGGATTCTTACGAGCAGTACTTC. This codes for CASSYGTGADSYEQYF.

Comments on this clone: Other DNA variants within this sample encode the same CDR3. This chain links TRBV6-5 with TRBJ1-5, with TRBD1 matching over 7 bases. The germline gives CDR1 MNHEY, CDR2 SVGAGI. Losses at the gene ends were 4 bases for V and 2 bases for J; bases not matched to a gene: 2. The CDR3 extends over 14 amino acids. The CDR3 coding sequence is TGTGCCAGCAGTTTCGGACAGGGCAATCAGCCCCAGCATTTT. Residues: CASSFGQGNQPQHF.

CDR3 sequence: CASSIGQGWTGELFF. The DNA for the CDR3 is TGTGCCAGTAGTATAGGGCAGGGGTGGACCGGGGAGCTGTTTTTT. This sequence joins TRBV19 and TRBJ2-2, with D possibly being TRBD1 (6 bases). Trimming removed 1 base at V and 5 bases at J, with 11 bases between. This CDR3 comprises 15 residues. Germline V gives CDR1 LNHDA, CDR2 SQIVND (reference sequence).

The CDR3 reads CASSLFSEAFF. The CDR3, as DNA: TGTGCCAGCAGCTTATTCAGTGAAGCTTTCTTT. V is TRBV5-6 and J is TRBJ1-1, with D unresolved. The CDR3 is 11 amino acids. V lost 2 bases and J lost 7, with 6 bases in between. The germline gives CDR1 SGHDT, CDR2 YYEEEE.

V usage is TRBV18 and J usage is TRBJ2-7, with D possibly matching TRBD1 (7 bases). Germline V gives CDR1 KGHSH, CDR2 LQKENI. This CDR3 has 16 residues. Between the trimmed V and J ends, which lost 2 bases and 6 bases, there was a span of 20 bases. The CDR3 coding sequence is TGTGCCAGCTCACCAGCAGGGGGGTTTCAGGGTTCCGAGCAGTACTTC. Translated, it gives CASSPAGGFQGSEQYF.

This chain uses TRBV30 with TRBJ1-2; 7 bases are a match to TRBD1. The germline V gene has CDR1 GTSNPN and CDR2 SVGIG (reference sequence). The CDR3 covers 15 residues. J lost 3 bases, V lost 4 bases, and 11 bases had no gene match. The CDR3 spells CAWIHQGGWDYGYTF. Here the CDR3 DNA reads TGTGCCTGGATTCACCAGGGGGGCTGGGACTATGGCTACACCTTC.

The J gene is TRBJ1-1, the V gene TRBV7-8; no firm D call. V gave up 6 bases and J gave up 5 bases, with 22 bases separating them. Germline V gene data show CDR1 as SGHVS and CDR2 as FQNEAQ. There are 16 residues in the CDR3. The CDR3 nucleotides are TGTGCCAGCAGGGGGTCCGGACTCCACTCAAGAACTGAAGCTTTCTTT. It translates to CASRGSGLHSRTEAFF.

CDR3 nucleotide sequence: TGTGCCAGCAGTGAAGCCGGGTATGAAGCTTTCTTT. Translated, it gives CASSEAGYEAFF. V and J are TRBV2 and TRBJ1-1; D not resolved. CDR3 length: 12 residues. Germline loops: CDR1 SNHLY, CDR2 FYNNEI. V dropped 0 bases and J dropped 7 bases, with 6 bases sitting between them.

This clone was found once. The chain has TRBV19 and TRBJ2-7; tentative D call: TRBD2 (5 bases). The CDR3 contains 15 residues. CDR1 and CDR2 from the germline V gene are LNHDA and SQIVND (reference sequence). V was shortened by 5 bases and J by 6 bases, with 20 bases between the two germline ends. This CDR3 reads CASSPGLRLVSEQYF. The CDR3 region has the DNA TGTGCCAGTAGTCCAGGACTGAGGTTGGTCTCCGAGCAGTACTTC.

Comments on this clone: An end of the junction does not agree with germline; a read error may underlie this. This same CDR3 is encoded by further DNA sequences in the sample. The chain is built from TRBV9 and TRBJ2-2, with D perhaps TRBD1 (5 bases). Germline lookup yields CDR1 SGDLS and CDR2 YYNGEE. CDR3 length: 15 amino acids. DNA of the CDR3: TGCGCCAGCAGCGTAAGGACAACGAACACCGGGGAGCTGTTTTTT. Protein product: CASSVRTTNTGELFF.

This clone was detected once. The rearrangement uses TRBV28 and TRBJ2-3; 7 nucleotides line up with TRBD2. CDR3 size: 15 residues. Per germline, CDR1 MDHEN and CDR2 SYDVKM. The V segment lost 2 bases and the J segment 4 bases; nucleotides outside the gene matches: 6. CDR3 DNA sequence: TGTGCCAGCAGTTTAAGTCCGGGAGGCGCAGATACGCAGTATTTT. It encodes CASSLSPGGADTQYF.

V and J are TRBV6-4 and TRBJ2-5, with TRBD2 identical over 7 bases. J was trimmed by 5 bases and V by 6 bases; bases with no gene match: 9. Germline V CDR1 and CDR2: MRHNA, SNTAGT. The CDR3 is made up of 14 amino acids. The CDR3 sequence: CASSPMGGSETQYF. For the CDR3, the DNA is TGTGCCAGCAGCCCCATGGGGGGGAGTGAGACCCAGTACTTC.

The V and J genes are TRBV6-5 and TRBJ1-1, with D possibly TRBD1 on 6 matching bases. Trimming shortened V by 6 bases and J by 4 bases, and 18 bases separated the two germline ends. CDR1 is MNHEY, CDR2 SVGAGI, per germline. This CDR3 spans 15 amino acids. CDR3 amino acids: CASSPLTGQLTEAFF. CDR3 DNA: TGTGCCAGCAGCCCCCTCACGGGACAACTCACTGAAGCTTTCTTT.

The V and J genes are TRBV18 and TRBJ1-2; D gene ambiguous. In germline, CDR1 is KGHSH, CDR2 LQKENI. The CDR3 extends over 14 amino acids. V shed 0 bases and J shed 4 bases, with 9 bases lying between them. CDR3 sequence: CASSPPSVTYGYTF. Here the CDR3 DNA reads TGTGCCAGCTCACCACCGTCGGTTACCTATGGCTACACCTTC.

This chain joins TRBV19 and TRBJ2-3, with 7 bases lining up with TRBD1. Looked up from germline, CDR1 is LNHDA and CDR2 is SQIVND (reference sequence). The trim removed 7 bases at V and 0 bases at J, leaving 13 bases unmatched. The CDR3 totals 17 residues. DNA for the CDR3: TGTGCCAGTACAAAAGACAGGGTTTCATTTAGCACAGATACGCAGTATTTT. Translation gives CASTKDRVSFSTDTQYF.

The chain combines TRBV10-3 with TRBJ2-1; 9 positions match TRBD1. The CDR3 covers 15 residues. The germline V gene encodes CDR1 ENHRY and CDR2 SYGVKD. The junction had 7 bases not matched to a gene; V was cut back by 9 bases and J by 1 base. The CDR3 reads CAIDRQGVSYNEQFF. CDR3 sequence (DNA): TGTGCCATAGATCGACAGGGGGTATCCTACAATGAGCAGTTCTTC.

A few counts support this clone. The CDR3 is CASNRQDSSYEQYF. The CDR3 DNA sequence: TGTGCCAGCAACAGACAGGATAGCTCCTACGAGCAGTACTTC. The J gene is TRBJ2-7, the V gene TRBV2, with a weak D call TRBD1 (6 bases). The germline V gene has CDR1 SNHLY and CDR2 FYNNEI. The CDR3 is made up of 14 amino acids. The V and J ends lost 7 bases and 0 bases respectively, with 13 bases between them. Together with reference TRBV2 and TRBJ2-7, the CDR3 gives the full variable domain: EPEVTQTPSHQVTQMGQEVILRCVPISNHLYFYWYRQILGQKVEFLVSFYNNEISEKSEIFDDQFSVERPDGSNFTLKIRSTKLEDSAMYFCASNRQDSSYEQYFGPGTRLTVT.

The chain couples TRBV7-2 to TRBJ1-2, with a weak D call TRBD1 (6 bases). Looked up from germline, CDR1 is SGHTA and CDR2 is FQGNSA. CDR3 length: 13 residues. Trimming left V 11 bases short and J 6 bases short, with 19 bases between. The chain's CDR3 is CACGGPWLNGYTF. The CDR3 DNA is TGTGCCTGCGGGGGGCCCTGGTTAAATGGCTACACCTTC.

The rearrangement joins TRBV4-1 to TRBJ1-6, with D unclear. V lost 0 bases and J lost 0, with 6 bases in between. In germline, CDR1 is MGHRA, CDR2 YSYEKL. This CDR3 spans 16 amino acids. CDR3 loop: CASSQDPSSYNSPLHF. Written as DNA, the CDR3 is TGCGCCAGCAGCCAAGACCCGAGCTCCTATAATTCACCCCTCCACTTT.